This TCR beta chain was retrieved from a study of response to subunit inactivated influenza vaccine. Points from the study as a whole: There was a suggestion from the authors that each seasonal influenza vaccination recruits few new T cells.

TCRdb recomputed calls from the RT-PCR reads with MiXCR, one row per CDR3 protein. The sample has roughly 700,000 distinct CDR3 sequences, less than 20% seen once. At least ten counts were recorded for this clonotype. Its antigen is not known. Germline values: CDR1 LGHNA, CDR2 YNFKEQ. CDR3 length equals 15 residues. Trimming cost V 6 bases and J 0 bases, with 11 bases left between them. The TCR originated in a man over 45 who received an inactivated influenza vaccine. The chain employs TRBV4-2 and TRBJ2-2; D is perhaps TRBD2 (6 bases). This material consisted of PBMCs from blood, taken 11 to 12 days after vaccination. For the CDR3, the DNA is TGTGCCAGCAGATCCGGGACTGCGAACACCGGGGAGCTGTTTTTT. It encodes CASRSGTANTGELFF.